This T cell receptor (beta chain) was profiled in a study of blood T cell repertoires in COVID-19. Study overall: Sites across the United States, Italy and Spain contributed samples from acute and convalescent COVID-19. The analysed material was cDNA or gDNA that came from T cells, B-cell-depleted T cells, or PBMCs.

Germline values: CDR1 ENHRY, CDR2 SYGVKD. With V trimmed by 6 bases and J by 2 bases, 4 bases remained unmatched. The CDR3 length is 14 residues. Original processing notes: Reference gene primer amplification in the assay estimated nucleated cell counts. Sequencing was performed with immunoSEQ multiplex PCR; in TCRdb, only in-frame clones are kept and a portion is missing. V and J calls and clone size are copied from that table; D and trimming were computed from the DNA. The sample yields about 190,000 clones, roughly 90% seen once. The V and J genes are TRBV10-3 and TRBJ1-3, with 7 positions matching TRBD1. This TCR was recovered from a woman aged 40 to 50 who had recovered from COVID-19. Sequencing used peripheral blood. Here the CDR3 reads CAIRPRGTGNTIYF. CDR3 DNA sequence: TGTGCCATCAGGCCCAGGGGGACTGGAAACACCATATATTTT.